This T cell receptor beta chain is drawn from a study of blood T cell repertoires in COVID-19. As for the study in general: The United States, Italy and Spain were the sources of the acute and convalescent COVID-19 samples.

Profiling relied on immunoSEQ multiplex PCR, and the TCRdb table lists in-frame clones only, not all of them. This sample has around 280,000 clones, with around 89% found just once. In germline, CDR1 is DFQATT, CDR2 SNEGSKA (reference sequence). CDR3 length: 11 residues. Participants were aged 18 to 89 years, lived in over 20 US areas, and enrolled virtually. Participant reports of clinical history set cohort assignment. Points on this clone: The junction and the germline gene differ at one end; a read error may be behind it.

The chain combines TRBV20-1 with TRBJ2-5, with a tentative D call TRBD1 (5 bases). The source material was PBMCs or T cells enriched from blood (not recorded which). This clonotype was obtained from a woman aged 18-29 years with acute COVID-19. The CDR3 DNA follows: TGCAGTGCGAGAGACAGAGAGACCCAGTACTTC. This encodes CSARDRETQYF.